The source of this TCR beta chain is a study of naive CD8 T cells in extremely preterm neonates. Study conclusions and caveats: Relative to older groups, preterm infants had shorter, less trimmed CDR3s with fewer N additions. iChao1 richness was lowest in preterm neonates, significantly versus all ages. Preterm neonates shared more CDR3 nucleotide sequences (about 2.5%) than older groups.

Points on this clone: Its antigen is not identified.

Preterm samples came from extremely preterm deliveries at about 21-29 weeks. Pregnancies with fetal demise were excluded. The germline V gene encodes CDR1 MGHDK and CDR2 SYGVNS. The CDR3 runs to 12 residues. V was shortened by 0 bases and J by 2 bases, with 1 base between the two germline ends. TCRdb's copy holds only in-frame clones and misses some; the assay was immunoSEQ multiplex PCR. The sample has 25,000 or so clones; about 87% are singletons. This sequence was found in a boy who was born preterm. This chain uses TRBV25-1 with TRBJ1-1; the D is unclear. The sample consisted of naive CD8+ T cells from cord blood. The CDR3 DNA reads TGTGCCAGCAGTGAATACAACACTGAAGCTTTCTTT. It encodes CASSEYNTEAFF.